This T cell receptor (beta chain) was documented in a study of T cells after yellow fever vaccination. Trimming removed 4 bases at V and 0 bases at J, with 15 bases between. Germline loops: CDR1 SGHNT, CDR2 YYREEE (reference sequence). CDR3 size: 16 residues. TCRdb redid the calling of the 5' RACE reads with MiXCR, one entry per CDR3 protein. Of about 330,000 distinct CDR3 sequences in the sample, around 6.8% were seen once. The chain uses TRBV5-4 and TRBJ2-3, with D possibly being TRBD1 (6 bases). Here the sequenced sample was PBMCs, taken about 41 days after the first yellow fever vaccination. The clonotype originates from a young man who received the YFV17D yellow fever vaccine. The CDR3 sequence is CASSPPGTRSTDTQYF. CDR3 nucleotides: TGTGCCAGCAGCCCTCCCGGGACAAGGAGCACAGATACGCAGTATTTT.